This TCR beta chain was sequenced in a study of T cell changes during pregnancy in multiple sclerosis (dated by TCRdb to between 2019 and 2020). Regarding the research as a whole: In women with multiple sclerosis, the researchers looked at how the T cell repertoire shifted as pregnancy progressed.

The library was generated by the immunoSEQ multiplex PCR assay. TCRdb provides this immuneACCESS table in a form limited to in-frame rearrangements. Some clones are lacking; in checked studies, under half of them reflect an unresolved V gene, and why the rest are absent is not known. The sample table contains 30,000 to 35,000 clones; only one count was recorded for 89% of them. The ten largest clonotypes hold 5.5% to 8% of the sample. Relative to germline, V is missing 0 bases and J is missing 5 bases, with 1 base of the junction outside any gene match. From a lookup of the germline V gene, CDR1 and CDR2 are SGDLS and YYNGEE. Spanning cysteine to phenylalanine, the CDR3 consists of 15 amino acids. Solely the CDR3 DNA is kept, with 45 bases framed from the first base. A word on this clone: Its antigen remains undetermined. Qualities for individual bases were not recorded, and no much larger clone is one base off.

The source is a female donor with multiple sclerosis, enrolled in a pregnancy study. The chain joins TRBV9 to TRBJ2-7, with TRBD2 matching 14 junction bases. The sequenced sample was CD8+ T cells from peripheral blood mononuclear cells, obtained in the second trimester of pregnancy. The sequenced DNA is TGTGCCAGCAGCGTAGGGGGACTAGCGGGAGACGAGCAGTACTTC. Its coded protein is CASSVGGLAGDEQYF.